The rows below give T cell receptor beta chains drawn from one sample of a study of beta chain features in type 1 diabetes. Profiling relied on immunoSEQ multiplex PCR, and the TCRdb table lists in-frame clones only, not all of them. The table has fewer than 250,000 clones, about 70% seen once. The sample comprised naive CD4+ T cells from blood. These receptors all stem from a man younger than 45 in good health. Each CDR3 is given with its conserved first and last residue. D genes are given only for firm matches. A clone size is listed for some rows: how often the clone was seen (once, few, many), or a class if it is expanded.

NA	TRBJ2-4	NA	16	TRBV7-9	CASSPQRFVAKNIQYF	TGTGCCAGCAGCCCCCAACGGTTTGTAGCCAAAAACATTCAGTACTTC
few	TRBJ1-6	NA	14	TRBV6-5	CASSYLTGQSPLHF	TGTGCCAGCAGTTACTTGACAGGTCAATCACCCCTCCACTTT
NA	TRBJ2-3	NA	14	TRBV7-8	CASTASRHTDTQYF	TGTGCCAGCACGGCTAGTCGTCACACAGATACGCAGTATTTT
NA	TRBJ2-3	NA	16	TRBV4-3	CASSQGAGGNTDTQYF	TGCGCCAGCAGCCAAGGGGCAGGGGGGAACACAGATACGCAGTATTTT
NA	TRBJ1-2	NA	14	TRBV13	CASSPRQDDYGYTF	TGTGCCAGCAGCCCACGACAGGATGACTATGGCTACACCTTC
once	TRBJ2-5	NA	14	TRBV4-1	CASSQEKYQETQYF	TGCGCCAGCAGCCAAGAAAAGTACCAAGAGACCCAGTACTTC
NA	TRBJ2-1	TRBD2	14	TRBV9	CASSVGTRYNEQFF	TGTGCCAGCAGCGTCGGGACTAGATACAATGAGCAGTTCTTC
once	TRBJ2-7	TRBD1	13	TRBV10-3	CAISEGTGYEQYF	TGTGCCATCAGTGAAGGGACAGGGTACGAGCAGTACTTC
NA	TRBJ1-2	NA	14	TRBV4-2	CASRRGGRIYGYTF	TGTGCCAGCAGGCGGGGAGGGCGGATCTATGGCTACACCTTC
few	TRBJ1-5	TRBD1	13	TRBV30	CASTGTGGQPQHF	TGTGCCTCGACCGGGACAGGGGGTCAGCCCCAGCATTTT
NA	TRBJ2-5	NA	14	TRBV11-2	CASSLDHGQETQYF	TGTGCCAGCAGCTTAGATCACGGTCAAGAGACCCAGTACTTC
few	TRBJ2-5	NA	15	TRBV30	CAWIPRYRVKETQYF	TGTGCCTGGATCCCTCGGTACAGGGTGAAAGAGACCCAGTACTTC
NA	TRBJ2-3	TRBD2	14	TRBV2	CASSGGRGSDTQYF	TGTGCCAGCAGTGGCGGGAGAGGTTCAGATACGCAGTATTTT
NA	TRBJ2-4	NA	13	TRBV27	CASSLDRRNIQYF	TGTGCCAGCAGTTTAGACAGAAGGAACATTCAGTACTTC
NA	TRBJ1-5	NA	13	TRBV2	CASSLDINQPQHF	TGTGCCAGCAGCCTCGACATAAATCAGCCCCAGCATTTT
NA	TRBJ2-3	TRBD2	15	TRBV11-2	CASSLGSGGTDTQYF	TGTGCCAGCAGCTTAGGTAGCGGGGGCACAGATACGCAGTATTTT
NA	TRBJ2-2	NA	15	TRBV13	CASSPGGGFAGELFF	TGTGCCAGCAGCCCCGGAGGAGGGTTCGCCGGGGAGCTGTTTTTT
NA	TRBJ1-2	NA	13	TRBV30	CAWSRGSNYGYTF	TGTGCCTGGAGTAGGGGGAGTAACTATGGCTACACCTTC
NA	TRBJ1-2	NA	15	TRBV19	CASVIQAGTDYGYTF	TGTGCCAGCGTAATACAGGCGGGTACGGACTATGGCTACACCTTC
NA	TRBJ2-5	TRBD2	13	TRBV29-1	CSVRGVLQETQYF	TGCAGCGTTCGGGGGGTGCTCCAAGAGACCCAGTACTTC
few	TRBJ2-7	NA	8	TRBV29-1	CSILRTNF	TGCAGCATACTCCGGACGAACTTC
NA	TRBJ1-6	NA	12	TRBV15	CATSRDNSPLHF	TGTGCCACCAGCAGAGATAATTCACCCCTCCACTTT
NA	TRBJ2-1	TRBD2	14	TRBV15	CATSRGLESNEQFF	TGTGCCACCAGCAGGGGACTAGAGTCCAATGAGCAGTTCTTC
NA	TRBJ2-7	NA	15	TRBV30	CAWSPPAGGTYEQYF	TGTGCCTGGAGCCCCCCAGCGGGCGGGACCTACGAGCAGTACTTC
NA	TRBJ2-1	NA	13	TRBV7-9	CASSLVNTNEQFF	TGTGCCAGCAGCTTGGTCAACACCAATGAGCAGTTCTTC
NA	TRBJ2-2	NA	13	TRBV18	CASSPSNTGELFF	TGTGCCAGCTCACCGTCGAACACCGGGGAGCTGTTTTTT
NA	TRBJ2-1	NA	15	TRBV5-6	CASSLAAGVYNEQFF	TGTGCCAGCAGCTTGGCGGCAGGGGTCTACAATGAGCAGTTCTTC
NA	TRBJ2-1	TRBD2	15	TRBV14	CASSPRLAGGNEQFF	TGTGCCAGCAGCCCCCGACTAGCGGGGGGCAATGAGCAGTTCTTC
NA	TRBJ2-1	NA	13	TRBV10-3	CAISDLIKTGSLF	TGTGCCATCAGTGATCTGATAAAGACAGGATCCCTCTTC
once	TRBJ2-3	TRBD2	14	TRBV7-2	CASRLTSGTDTQYF	TGTGCCAGCCGCCTGACTAGCGGCACAGATACGCAGTATTTT
NA	TRBJ2-3	NA	15	TRBV28	CASSFYRSSTDTQYF	TGTGCCAGCAGTTTCTATCGAAGTAGCACAGATACGCAGTATTTT
NA	TRBJ2-5	NA	14	TRBV10-2	CASSMNGGRETQYF	TGCGCCAGCAGTATGAACGGGGGTAGGGAGACCCAGTACTTC
NA	TRBJ2-7	TRBD1	16	TRBV15	CATSAKTGYSSYEQYF	TGTGCCACCAGCGCAAAGACAGGGTACAGCTCCTACGAGCAGTACTTC
few	TRBJ2-7	TRBD2	14	TRBV10-3	CAISLGLAGNEQYF	TGTGCCATCAGCCTCGGACTAGCGGGAAACGAGCAGTACTTC
NA	TRBJ2-7	NA	12	TRBV30	CAWSQSRNEQYF	TGTGCCTGGAGTCAGTCTCGGAACGAGCAGTACTTC
NA	TRBJ1-1	NA	13	TRBV11-2	CASSLNLGVEAFF	TGTGCCAGCAGCTTAAACCTCGGGGTGGAGGCTTTCTTT
NA	TRBJ1-1	TRBD1	15	TRBV7-9	CASSFGQGTDTEAFF	TGTGCCAGCAGCTTCGGACAGGGGACTGACACTGAAGCTTTCTTT
NA	TRBJ2-7	NA	11	TRBV29-1	CSVGQSYEQYF	TGCAGCGTTGGGCAGAGCTACGAGCAGTACTTC
few	TRBJ1-6	TRBD1	14	TRBV25-1	CASRGQGIVSPLHF	TGTGCCAGCAGGGGACAGGGAATAGTTTCACCCCTCCACTTT
NA	TRBJ2-7	TRBD1	16	TRBV27	CASSSPRGQGTYAQYF	TGTGCCAGCAGTTCCCCCAGGGGACAGGGTACCTACGCGCAGTACTTC
NA	TRBJ2-7	NA	15	TRBV28	CASSPGWPRSYEQYF	TGTGCCAGCAGCCCCGGGTGGCCCCGGTCCTACGAGCAGTACTTC
few	TRBJ2-1	TRBD2	13	TRBV29-1	CSVGTRAYNEQFF	TGCAGCGTTGGGACTAGAGCCTACAATGAGCAGTTCTTC
NA	TRBJ2-3	TRBD1	16	TRBV9	CASSQSPQGGTDTQYF	TGTGCCAGCAGCCAATCCCCCCAGGGGGGCACAGATACGCAGTATTTT
NA	TRBJ1-2	NA	13	TRBV30	CAWSPARNYGYTF	TGTGCCTGGAGCCCAGCCAGAAACTATGGCTACACCTTC
NA	TRBJ2-3	TRBD1	16	TRBV30	CAWTPLTGLRTDTQYF	TGTGCCTGGACCCCCCTGACAGGGTTGCGGACAGATACGCAGTATTTT
NA	TRBJ1-2	NA	13	TRBV30	CAWSLETVYGYTF	TGTGCCTGGAGTTTAGAGACAGTCTATGGCTACACCTTC
NA	TRBJ2-6	NA	15	TRBV5-1	CASSQQGVGANVLTF	TGCGCCAGCAGCCAACAGGGAGTTGGGGCCAACGTCCTGACTTTC
NA	TRBJ2-3	TRBD2	15	TRBV29-1	CSVGGLAGLTDTQYF	TGCAGCGTGGGAGGACTAGCGGGCCTCACAGATACGCAGTATTTT
once	TRBJ1-6	NA	13	TRBV6-1	CASSEASNSPLHF	TGTGCCAGCAGTGAAGCGAGTAATTCACCCCTCCACTTT
NA	TRBJ1-2	NA	13	TRBV29-1	CSVDPPSGYGYTF	TGCAGCGTAGATCCCCCGTCGGGCTATGGCTACACCTTC
once	TRBJ2-3	NA	12	TRBV7-8	CASSFRSDTQYF	TGTGCCAGCAGCTTTCGTTCAGATACGCAGTATTTT
few	TRBJ2-5	NA	12	TRBV13	CASSLGRETQYF	TGTGCCAGCAGCTTAGGGCGGGAGACCCAGTACTTC
NA	TRBJ1-1	TRBD1	12	TRBV5-1	CASTGGKTEAFF	TGCGCCAGCACAGGGGGTAAGACTGAAGCTTTCTTT
NA	TRBJ1-1	NA	14	TRBV2	CASSNLDSWTEAFF	TGTGCCAGCAGTAACTTGGACAGCTGGACTGAAGCTTTCTTT
NA	TRBJ2-1	NA	14	TRBV2	CASRDRAQYNEQFF	TGTGCCAGCCGGGACCGGGCCCAATACAATGAGCAGTTCTTC
NA	TRBJ2-1	NA	12	TRBV5-1	CASSQEGHEQFF	TGCGCCAGCAGCCAAGAGGGGCATGAGCAGTTCTTC
NA	TRBJ1-2	NA	14	TRBV14	CASSQKDRFYGYTF	TGTGCCAGCAGCCAAAAAGACAGATTCTATGGCTACACCTTC